These 13 T cell receptor beta chains were sequenced from one sample in a study of T cell responses to AZD1222 COVID-19 vaccine. Libraries were prepared by immunoSEQ multiplex PCR; TCRdb keeps only in-frame clonotypes and omits some of them. The sample lists tens of thousands of clones, around 87% occurring once. This specimen was peripheral blood, taken on day 0 of AZD1222 vaccination. Receptors were obtained from an adult in good health.

The chain links TRBV5-1 to TRBJ2-7; a possible D gene is TRBD1 (6 bases). CDR1 is SGHRS and CDR2 is YFSETQ in the germline V gene. The CDR3 spans 13 residues. Trimming removed 4 bases from V and 2 bases from J, with 10 bases in between. CDR3 sequence: CASSPGQTYEQYF. The CDR3 DNA follows: TGCGCCAGCAGCCCCGGACAGACCTACGAGCAGTACTTC.

This clone appeared a single time. The chain recombines TRBV30 with TRBJ1-5; TRBD1 matches at 9 bases. The J segment lost 4 bases and the V segment lost 0 bases, leaving 1 base of the junction unmatched. Germline V CDR1 and CDR2: GTSNPN, SVGIG (reference sequence). The CDR3 sequence is 14 residues long. The CDR3 sequence is CAWSVGQGNQPQHF. CDR3 nucleotide sequence: TGTGCCTGGAGTGTCGGACAGGGGAATCAGCCCCAGCATTTT. Complete variable domain (other parts from reference TRBV30 and TRBJ1-5): SQTIHQWPATLVQPVGSPLSLECTVEGTSNPNLYWYRQAAGRGLQLLFYSVGIGQISSEVPQNLSASRPQDRQFILSSKKLLLSDSGFYLCAWSVGQGNQPQHFGDGTRLSIL.

The chain has TRBV29-1 and TRBJ2-3; 8 nucleotides align to TRBD1. This CDR3 is built from 15 residues. Germline lookup yields CDR1 SQVTM and CDR2 ANQGSEA. V shed 1 base, J shed 3 bases, and the junction held 6 bases outside the gene matches. Written as DNA, the CDR3 is TGCAGCGTTGAAGCGACAGGGGTAGGGACAGATACGCAGTATTTT. Amino acids: CSVEATGVGTDTQYF.

The gene calls are TRBV5-4 and TRBJ2-3; 7 nucleotides line up with TRBD1. CDR1 is SGHNT, CDR2 YYREEE, per germline (reference sequence). V gave up 1 base and J gave up 4 bases; unmatched junction bases: 0. This CDR3 has 13 amino acids. The CDR3 loop is CASSLQGADTQYF. The CDR3, as DNA: TGTGCCAGCAGCTTGCAGGGGGCAGATACGCAGTATTTT.

In its sample, this clone was seen a few times. This rearrangement joins TRBV7-2 to TRBJ1-3, with 7 bases identical to TRBD1. The CDR3 totals 16 residues. Per the germline V gene, CDR1 is SGHTA and CDR2 is FQGNSA. The J segment lost 6 bases and the V segment lost 5 bases, leaving 13 bases of the junction unmatched. CDR3 loop: CASSVVQGRRENTIYF. Written as DNA, the CDR3 is TGTGCCAGCAGCGTTGTACAGGGGCGGAGAGAAAACACCATATATTTT.

The chain carries TRBV7-9 and TRBJ2-7; no reliable D call. Germline V CDR1 and CDR2: SEHNR, FQNEAQ (reference sequence). Trimming stripped 5 bases from V and 6 bases from J, with 14 bases between. CDR3 size: 13 residues. This CDR3 is CASSPVPKFEQYF. CDR3 bases: TGTGCCAGCAGCCCGGTGCCGAAATTCGAGCAGTACTTC.

V is TRBV9 and J is TRBJ2-3; 8 bases are a match to TRBD2. Per germline, CDR1 SGDLS and CDR2 YYNGEE. V was pared by 0 bases and J by 6 bases, with 6 bases of the junction left unmatched. The CDR3 length is 15 residues. This CDR3 reads CASSVGHGGEDTQYF. CDR3 sequence (DNA): TGTGCCAGCAGCGTAGGACACGGGGGGGAGGATACGCAGTATTTT.

This clone showed up just once. The chain's CDR3 is CASSTQGGTEAFF. The CDR3 coding sequence is TGTGCCAGCAGTACGCAGGGGGGAACTGAAGCTTTCTTT. V usage is TRBV12-3 or TRBV12-4 and J usage is TRBJ1-1; the match to TRBD1 covers 7 bases. The CDR3 has 13 residues. Losses at the gene ends were 5 bases for V and 5 bases for J; bases not matched to a gene: 5.

This chain uses TRBV7-2 with TRBJ1-1; D possibly corresponds to TRBD1 (5 bases). Germline loops: CDR1 SGHTA, CDR2 FQGNSA. This CDR3 spans 15 amino acids. V was shortened by 5 bases and J by 0 bases, with 13 bases between the two germline ends. The DNA of the CDR3 is TGTGCCAGCAGCCCTGGGGGTCAGGTGAACACTGAAGCTTTCTTT. Its protein product is CASSPGGQVNTEAFF.

This clone was picked up one time. The chain carries TRBV10-1 and TRBJ2-5, with D perhaps matching TRBD1 or TRBD2 (5 bases each). Per the germline V gene, CDR1 is WNHNN and CDR2 is SYGVQD (reference sequence). V was cut by 5 bases and J by 5 bases, with 21 bases left in between. This CDR3 is 16 amino acids long. CDR3 sequence: CASSRGGRVGGETQYF. CDR3 sequence (DNA): TGCGCCAGCAGTCGAGGTGGCAGGGTCGGCGGGGAGACCCAGTACTTC.

The rearrangement joins TRBV21-1 to TRBJ2-7; the listed D gene, TRBD2, was not tested against the DNA. TRBV21-1 is a pseudogene. The CDR3 spans 19 residues. This chain's CDR3 is CASSKDYRVLSGSSYEQYF. The CDR3 DNA reads as TGTGCCAGCAGCAAAGATTACCGGGTTCTTAGCGGGAGCTCCTACGAGCAGTACTTC.

The rearrangement uses TRBV12-5 and TRBJ1-3; D is uncertain. The CDR3 is 17 amino acids. Trimming removed 0 bases from V and 0 bases from J, with 12 bases in between. The germline V gene encodes CDR1 LGHNT and CDR2 FRNRAP. The CDR3, as DNA: TGTGCTAGTGGTTTGGTACTGGACGGATTCTCTGGAAACACCATATATTTT. This encodes CASGLVLDGFSGNTIYF.

V usage is TRBV7-9 and J usage is TRBJ1-2; 9 positions agree with TRBD1. Germline CDR1 SEHNR, CDR2 FQNEAQ (reference sequence). CDR3 size: 15 residues. Trimming at V came to 4 bases and at J to 4 bases, leaving 7 bases not matched to a gene. The CDR3 reads CASSSNRGQGYGYTF. CDR3 DNA: TGTGCCAGCAGCTCGAACAGGGGGCAAGGCTATGGCTACACCTTC. The full variable domain, its missing parts supplied by reference TRBV7-9 and TRBJ1-2, is DTGVSQNPRHKITKRGQNVTFRCDPISEHNRLYWYRQTLGQGPEFLTYFQNEAQLEKSRLLSDRFSAERPKGSFSTLEIQRTEQGDSAMYLCASSSNRGQGYGYTFGSGTRLTVV.